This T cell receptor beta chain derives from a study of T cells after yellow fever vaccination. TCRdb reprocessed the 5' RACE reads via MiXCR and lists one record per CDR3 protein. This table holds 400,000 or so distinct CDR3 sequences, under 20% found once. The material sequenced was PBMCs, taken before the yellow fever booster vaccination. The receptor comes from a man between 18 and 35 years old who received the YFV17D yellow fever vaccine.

The CDR3 loop reads CASSYSNGATEAFF. The CDR3 DNA sequence: TGTGCCAGCAGTTACTCGAACGGGGCAACTGAAGCTTTCTTT. The rearrangement joins TRBV6-5 to TRBJ1-1; tentative D call: TRBD1 (5 bases). The germline V and J ends were trimmed by 0 bases and 5 bases, with 10 bases remaining between them. Germline-derived CDR1 and CDR2 are MNHEY and SVGAGI. The CDR3 is 14 amino acids.